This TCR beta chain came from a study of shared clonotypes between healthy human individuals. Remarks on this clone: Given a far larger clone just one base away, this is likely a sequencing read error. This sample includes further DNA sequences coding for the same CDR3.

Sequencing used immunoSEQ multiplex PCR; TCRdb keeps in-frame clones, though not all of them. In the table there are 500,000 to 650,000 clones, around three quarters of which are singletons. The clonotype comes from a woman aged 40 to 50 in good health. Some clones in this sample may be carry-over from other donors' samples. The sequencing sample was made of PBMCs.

The DNA for the CDR3 is TGTGCCAGCAGTGAAGCGGGGGGGCAGGGGTATGAGACCCAGTACTTC. Amino acids: CASSEAGGQGYETQYF. The J gene is TRBJ2-5, the V gene TRBV6-1; the D gene is possibly TRBD2 (7 bases). The CDR3 runs 16 residues. Germline V lookup: CDR1 MNHNS, CDR2 SASEGT. The V and J ends lost 0 bases and 5 bases respectively, with 16 bases between them.